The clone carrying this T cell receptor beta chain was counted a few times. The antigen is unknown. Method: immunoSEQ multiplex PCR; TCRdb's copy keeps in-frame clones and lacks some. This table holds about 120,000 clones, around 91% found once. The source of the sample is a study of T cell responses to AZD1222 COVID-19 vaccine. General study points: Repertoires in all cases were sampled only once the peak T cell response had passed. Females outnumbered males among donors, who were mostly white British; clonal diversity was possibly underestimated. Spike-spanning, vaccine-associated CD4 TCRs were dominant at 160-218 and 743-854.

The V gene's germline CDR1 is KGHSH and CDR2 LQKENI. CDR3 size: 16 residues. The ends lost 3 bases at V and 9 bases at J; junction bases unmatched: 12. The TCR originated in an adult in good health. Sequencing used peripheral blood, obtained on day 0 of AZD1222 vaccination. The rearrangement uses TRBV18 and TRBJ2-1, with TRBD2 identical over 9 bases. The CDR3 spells CASSPVGVAGEGEQFF. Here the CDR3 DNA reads TGTGCCAGCTCACCTGTTGGGGTAGCGGGAGAGGGTGAGCAGTTCTTC.